This TCR beta chain was obtained from a study of blood T cell repertoires in COVID-19 (dated by TCRdb to about 2020). About the investigation overall: Samples covering the acute and convalescent phases of COVID-19 were provided by collaborators in the United States, Italy and Spain. The prospective study material was composed of cDNA or gDNA derived from T cells, B-cell-depleted T cells, or PBMCs. A de-identified subject ID, COVID-19 status, age in years and sex were almost always included in the sample metadata. A freely available public database, intended as a resource for researchers studying the immune response to SARS-CoV-2, is where the repertoires were released. The dataset comprised deeply sampled blood TCRbeta repertoires from subjects exposed to, actively infected with, or recovered from COVID-19. The samples were drawn from the first 160 participants of the ongoing ImmuneRACE study and from some 1,300 subjects provided by 6 global collaborators. HLA class I and class II types, where available, came from metadata supplied by the sample provider rather than from assay-based typing. General study outcomes and caveats: Clinical and demographic metadata were provided uncurated, with the amount varying by source and participant.

On this clone itself: Its cognate antigen has yet to be identified. No much larger clonotype is one base removed from it; base qualities were not supplied.

TCRbeta CDR3 regions were amplified from genomic DNA using the immunoSEQ Assay, a bias-controlled multiplex PCR. From the authors' description of their analysis: Nucleated cell counts per sample were estimated from amplification of reference gene primers within the assay. To quantify the absolute abundance of each unique TCRbeta CDR3 rearrangement, sequence reads were collapsed and filtered. For each sample, productive Simpson clonality was calculated by taking the square root of Simpson's diversity index across productive rearrangements. Imported from immuneACCESS, the table was reduced by TCRdb to in-frame sequences with V and J called. These copies leave out some clones; in studies compared against another copy, an unresolved V gene accounts for under half, and the cause of the remainder is not known. Clone size and the V and J calls come from that table; the DNA yielded D and trimming. Within this sample are roughly 100,000 clones, with about nine tenths of them counted one time only. The ten most abundant clones make up 5.2% of the sample.

One collaborating source in Seattle enrolled patients while the patients were actively infected and followed the patients over time throughout the course of disease. The collaborating institutions used their own protocols to collect whole blood in K2EDTA tubes. For TCRbeta analysis, collaborators shipped samples as frozen whole blood, isolated PBMCs, or DNA extracted from either of those sample types. The sequencing input was peripheral blood. The source of this sequence is a woman aged 45-65 years with COVID-19, enrolled during active disease.

The CDR3 reads as follows: CASSLGVQGDTQYF. The DNA reads TGTGCCAGCAGCTTGGGAGTACAGGGAGATACGCAGTATTTT. The chain uses TRBV5-5 and TRBJ2-3, and perhaps TRBD1 as D gene, on 6 matching bases. The CDR3 spans 14 residues, from the cysteine through the phenylalanine. Only the CDR3 DNA is retained, 42 bases long and in frame from the first base. Cut back by 0 bases and 5 bases, the V and J ends lie 10 bases apart. CDR1 and CDR2, per the germline V gene (reference sequence), are SGHKS and YYEKEE.